The clone carrying this T cell receptor (beta chain) was seen only a few times. Antigen specificity is unknown. TCRdb keeps only in-frame clones here, not all; method: immunoSEQ multiplex PCR. The sample holds roughly 54,000 clones, around four fifths seen once. The source of the sample is a study of radiotherapy plus CTLA-4 blockade in lung cancer. Study results and limitations: Radiotherapy was combined with ipilimumab, and tumor-derived TCR clones then expanded in blood.

V lost 4 bases and J lost 8; bases outside the gene matches: 12. Germline V lookup: CDR1 SGHVS, CDR2 FNYEAQ. The length of the CDR3 is 15 residues. This sequence was found in a human donor with non-small cell lung cancer who had a partial response to radiotherapy plus ipilimumab. The chain recombines TRBV7-6 with TRBJ2-7, with 9 bases lining up with TRBD1. The specimen was peripheral blood, collected from a patient treated with radiotherapy plus ipilimumab. This chain's CDR3 is CASSSNRGREDQQYF. In DNA form, the CDR3 reads TGTGCCAGCAGCTCCAACAGGGGGCGGGAAGACCAGCAGTACTTC.